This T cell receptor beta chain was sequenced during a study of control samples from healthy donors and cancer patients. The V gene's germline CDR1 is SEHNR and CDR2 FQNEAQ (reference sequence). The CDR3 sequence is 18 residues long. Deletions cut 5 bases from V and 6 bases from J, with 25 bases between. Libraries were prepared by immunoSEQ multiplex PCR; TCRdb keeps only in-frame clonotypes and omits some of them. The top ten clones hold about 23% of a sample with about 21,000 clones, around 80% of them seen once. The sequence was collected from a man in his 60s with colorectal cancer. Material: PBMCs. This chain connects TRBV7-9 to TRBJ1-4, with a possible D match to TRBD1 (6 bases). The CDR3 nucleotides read TGTGCCAGCAGCCCCGGGCCAGGGGCAGGGGTTGGGGATGAAAAACTGTTTTTT. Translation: CASSPGPGAGVGDEKLFF.